Listed below are T cell receptor beta chains from one sample, sequenced in a study of blood T cell repertoires in COVID-19. Generated by immunoSEQ multiplex PCR, the TCRdb table keeps only in-frame clones and is missing some. The sample has around 170,000 clones; about 84% are singletons. The sequencing input was PBMCs or T cells enriched from blood (not recorded which). The receptor source for this set is a man in his fifties who had recovered from COVID-19. Both conserved end residues are trimmed from each CDR3. The order of the fields is V gene, CDR3 protein.

TRBV18 | ASSLERGGKAEAF
TRBV30 | AWSVQPARRGYT
TRBV27 | ASSQTGYNEQF
TRBV28 | ASSYVTGGGPYGYT
TRBV18 | ASSRDREYGYT
TRBV14 | ASSRQGFYSPLH
TRBV12-3/TRBV12-4 | ASSLQDSYGYT
TRBV3-1/TRBV3-2 | ASSQDRDQPQH
TRBV6-1 | ASSEALVGGDTQY
TRBV4-3 | ASSQYYSDRVYVGYGYT
TRBV12-3/TRBV12-4 | ASRTGRNTEAF
TRBV4-1 | ASSQGGQGYQPQH
TRBV7-8 | ASSWALGGNTEAF
TRBV6-5 | ASSKEGVNSPLH
TRBV3-1/TRBV3-2 | ASSRRTGTGGWVRGEQY
TRBV28 | ASSQQGSNEKLF
TRBV5-1 | ASPGGNNEKLF
TRBV18 | ASQPGQSMNTEAF
TRBV7-3 | ASSLGGRYEQF
TRBV4-2 | ASSQYRDMNYNEQF
TRBV6-6 | ASSAKGQGPSGGYT
TRBV28 | ASSRIWEGQVGYT
TRBV7-8 | ASSLTFRGRGQPQH
TRBV30 | AWSLWRTGGTEAF
TRBV6-2/TRBV6-3 | ASSYSAGVRRNSPLH
TRBV5-4 | ASWDRPAQGTQY
TRBV3-1/TRBV3-2 | ASSQGGTSGVETQY
TRBV15 | ATSRDRGWETQY
TRBV28 | ASSLTRGFNSPLH
TRBV15 | ATSRDKTGLVVYGYT
TRBV14 | ASRTGLNTEAF
TRBV19 | ATTTPNYNEQF
TRBV5-1 | ASSPRRGTGSSTEAF
TRBV19 | ASRDRPGQETQY
TRBV11-2 | ASSLDRIDTIY
TRBV29-1 | SVDGASGEKLF
TRBV5-8 | ASSPRDDPLYTEAF
TRBV6-1 | ASSEGWTGKDTQY
TRBV5-1 | ASSLDRGDTEAF
TRBV7-3 | ASSLSSRGEQF
TRBV7-2 | ASSLDGTGGGKNIQY
TRBV6-1 | ASSEALAGGYTGELF
TRBV11-2 | ASSPRTSGGAGDTQY
TRBV5-1 | ASSLRSSSGLTDTQY
TRBV28 | ASSPDRNYNSPLH
TRBV10-2 | ASSVATETGELF
TRBV5-1 | ASSLGLAGGSETQY
TRBV27 | ASSSYRGLTEAF
TRBV20-1 | SALKNIQY